This paragraph covers one T cell receptor (beta chain) sequence. Its antigen is unknown. This may be a read error, as it is one base from a much larger clone. This sample was taken from a study of identical twins. Study results and caveats: Insertions ran lower in abundant cord blood beta clonotypes, though not in memory repertoires. Conclusions were drawn cross-sectionally by statistical analysis, without following the same donors. Twin pairs' shared out-of-frame alpha sequences were enriched in low generation probability.

It was template switching that added a universal primer site, and there were unique molecular identifiers on the cDNA. TCRdb analysed the 5' RACE reads with MiXCR anew, one entry per CDR3 protein. This sample yields roughly 1.6 million distinct CDR3 sequences, of which around a third are seen a single time; around 0.3% belongs to the top ten. V shed 2 bases and J 7 bases; nucleotides not matched to a gene: 4. The V gene's germline CDR1 is DFQATT and CDR2 SNEGSKA (reference sequence). The CDR3 contains 12 residues. This chain uses TRBV20-1 with TRBJ2-5; 7 bases agree with TRBD2. The TCR originated in a newborn girl in good health. The specimen sequenced was cord blood. CDR3: CSARLAEGTQYF. The CDR3 DNA sequence: TGCAGTGCTAGACTAGCGGAAGGGACCCAGTACTTC.